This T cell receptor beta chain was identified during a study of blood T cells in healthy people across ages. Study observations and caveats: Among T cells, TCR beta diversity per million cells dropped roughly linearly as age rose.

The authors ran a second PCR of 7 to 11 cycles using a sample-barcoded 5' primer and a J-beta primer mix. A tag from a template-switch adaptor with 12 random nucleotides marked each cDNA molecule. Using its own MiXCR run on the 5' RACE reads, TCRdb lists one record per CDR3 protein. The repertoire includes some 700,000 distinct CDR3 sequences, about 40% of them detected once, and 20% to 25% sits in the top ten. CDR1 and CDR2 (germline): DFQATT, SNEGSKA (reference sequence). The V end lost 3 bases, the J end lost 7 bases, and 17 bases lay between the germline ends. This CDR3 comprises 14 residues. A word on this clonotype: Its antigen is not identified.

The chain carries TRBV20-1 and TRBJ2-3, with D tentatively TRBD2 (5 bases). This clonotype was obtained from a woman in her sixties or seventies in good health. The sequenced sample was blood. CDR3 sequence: CSARMGGPGNTQYF. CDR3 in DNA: TGCAGTGCTAGGATGGGCGGGCCTGGGAATACGCAGTATTTT.